The 3 T cell receptor beta chains listed next were all sequenced from one sample in a study of T cell responses to AZD1222 COVID-19 vaccine. Produced via immunoSEQ multiplex PCR; TCRdb's table is partial and in-frame only. The sample yields about 140,000 clones, 85% to 95% seen once. The sequenced sample was peripheral blood, obtained 28 days after the second AZD1222 dose. The receptor set was obtained from an adult who received the AZD1222 COVID-19 vaccine.

The CDR3 loop is CASSHYRAGVGYEQYF. DNA for the CDR3: TGTGCCAGCAGCCACTACCGGGCGGGAGTAGGCTACGAGCAGTACTTC. The chain recombines TRBV13 with TRBJ2-7; 7 bases are shared with TRBD2. V was pared by 5 bases and J by 3 bases, with 13 bases of the junction left unmatched. This CDR3 comprises 16 residues. From germline, CDR1 is PRHDT and CDR2 FYEKMQ (reference sequence). The full variable domain, rest sourced from reference TRBV13 and TRBJ2-7, is AAGVIQSPRHLIKEKRETATLKCYPIPRHDTVYWYQQGPGQDPQFLISFYEKMQSDKGSIPDRFSAQQFSDYHSELNMSSLELGDSALYFCASSHYRAGVGYEQYFGPGTRLTVT.

For the CDR3, the DNA is TGTGCCAGCAGCCCCCCCGGAGGGGTTCACTATGGCTACACCTTC. Translating gives CASSPPGGVHYGYTF. The chain has TRBV3-1 (or the pseudogene TRBV3-2) and TRBJ1-2; a possible D gene is TRBD1 (5 bases). The CDR3 is made up of 15 amino acids. Germline-derived CDR1 and CDR2 are LGHDT and YNNKEL (reference sequence). Trimming removed 4 bases at V and 3 bases at J, with 15 bases between.

The rearrangement joins TRBV5-8 to TRBJ1-1; 8 bases align to TRBD1. Per the germline V gene, CDR1 is SGHTS and CDR2 is YDEGEE. CDR3 size: 15 residues. V trimming: 4 bases; J trimming: 5 bases; junction bases outside the gene matches: 10. CDR3 DNA: TGTGCCAGCAGCCCAAGGGGACAGGTGTATACTGAAGCTTTCTTT. Protein sequence: CASSPRGQVYTEAFF.